The rows below give T cell receptor beta chains drawn from one sample of a study of early T cells in non-severe SARS-CoV-2 infection. TCRdb re-analysed the 5' RACE reads in MiXCR, keeping a single row per CDR3 protein. Of tens of thousands of distinct CDR3 sequences in the sample, 5% to 6.5% are singletons; the top ten hold around 3.3%. Sequenced material: whole blood, taken at baseline. The receptor source for this set is an adult who was a healthcare worker with PCR-confirmed SARS-CoV-2 infection or an uninfected control (not recorded which). CDR3s include the opening cysteine and the closing phenylalanine or tryptophan. The order of the fields is CDR3 protein, CDR3 DNA, V gene, J gene, clone size, D gene. D genes are given only for firm matches. Size is omitted from some rows. Given values are once, few, many or a class for expanded clones.

CDR3: CATRARGPGELFF
DNA: TGTGCCACCAGGGCCCGGGGGCCCGGGGAGCTGTTTTTT
V: TRBV24-1
J: TRBJ2-2
size: few
D: NA

CDR3: CASSPMASGSLAKNIQYF
DNA: TGTGCCAGTAGTCCTATGGCTAGCGGGAGCCTAGCCAAAAACATTCAGTACTTC
V: TRBV19
J: TRBJ2-4
size: few
D: TRBD2

CDR3: CASSSGTGGTEAFF
DNA: TGTGCCAGCAGTTCCGGGACAGGGGGAACTGAAGCTTTCTTT
V: TRBV12-3/TRBV12-4
J: TRBJ1-1
size: many
D: TRBD1

CDR3: CASSHLAVSSYEQYF
DNA: TGCGCCAGCAGCCATCTGGCAGTGAGCTCCTACGAGCAGTACTTC
V: TRBV4-3
J: TRBJ2-7
size: few
D: NA

CDR3: CASSPQGGFNEKLFF
DNA: TGTGCCAGCAGTCCACAGGGGGGATTTAATGAAAAACTGTTTTTT
V: TRBV27
J: TRBJ1-4
size: many
D: TRBD1

CDR3: CSVDGGQGPYEQYF
DNA: TGCAGTGTAGATGGGGGACAGGGACCATACGAGCAGTACTTC
V: TRBV20-1
J: TRBJ2-7
size: many
D: TRBD1

CDR3: CSVHHRGSYEQYF
DNA: TGCAGCGTTCACCACAGGGGTAGCTACGAGCAGTACTTC
V: TRBV29-1
J: TRBJ2-7
size: few
D: TRBD1

CDR3: CSVHRDTNTEAFF
DNA: TGCAGTGTCCACCGGGACACGAACACTGAAGCTTTCTTT
V: TRBV20-1
J: TRBJ1-1
size: many
D: NA

CDR3: CASSLFRGETQYF
DNA: TGTGCCAGCAGCTTGTTCAGGGGAGAGACCCAGTACTTC
V: TRBV5-6
J: TRBJ2-5
size: many
D: NA

CDR3: CASSIRGSSTDTQYF
DNA: TGTGCCAGCAGCATCAGGGGTTCAAGCACAGATACGCAGTATTTT
V: TRBV9
J: TRBJ2-3
size: NA
D: NA

CDR3: CASSGRLGRGETQYF
DNA: TGTGCCAGCAGCGGTCGACTAGGGCGAGGAGAGACCCAGTACTTC
V: TRBV7-8
J: TRBJ2-5
size: few
D: NA

CDR3: CASSLGQGKAGELFF
DNA: TGCGCCAGCAGCCTAGGACAGGGGAAAGCCGGGGAGCTGTTTTTT
V: TRBV4-1
J: TRBJ2-2
size: NA
D: TRBD1

CDR3: CASSRLDRGTEAFF
DNA: TGTGCCAGCAGTCGGTTGGACAGGGGGACTGAAGCTTTCTTT
V: TRBV27
J: TRBJ1-1
size: many
D: TRBD1

CDR3: CASSYIPGLSYEQYF
DNA: TGTGCCAGCAGTTATATTCCGGGACTGAGCTACGAGCAGTACTTC
V: TRBV11-2
J: TRBJ2-7
size: NA
D: NA

CDR3: CASSLEGNSPLHF
DNA: TGTGCCAGCAGCTTGGAGGGTAATTCACCCCTCCACTTT
V: TRBV7-9
J: TRBJ1-6
size: many
D: NA

CDR3: CASSLGDRGTNEKLFF
DNA: TGCGCCAGCAGCTTGGGGGACAGGGGCACCAATGAAAAACTGTTTTTT
V: TRBV5-1
J: TRBJ1-4
size: NA
D: TRBD1

CDR3: CASSLTSATGGTEAFF
DNA: TGTGCCAGCAGCTTAACGTCAGCGACAGGGGGCACTGAAGCTTTCTTT
V: TRBV7-3
J: TRBJ1-1
size: few
D: TRBD1

CDR3: CASSVRSAGGTSYEQYF
DNA: TGTGCCAGCTCAGTGAGATCGGCGGGAGGGACGTCCTACGAGCAGTACTTC
V: TRBV18
J: TRBJ2-7
size: few
D: TRBD2

CDR3: CASSLASQRNTGELFF
DNA: TGTGCCAGCAGCTTAGCGTCCCAGCGGAACACCGGGGAGCTGTTTTTT
V: TRBV7-9
J: TRBJ2-2
size: few
D: NA

CDR3: CASSPMGVSTGELFF
DNA: TGTGCCAGCAGTCCCATGGGAGTCAGCACCGGGGAGCTGTTTTTT
V: TRBV28
J: TRBJ2-2
size: many
D: NA

CDR3: CASSPEPDSFSYEQYF
DNA: TGTGCCAGCAGCCCCGAGCCCGATTCTTTCTCCTACGAGCAGTACTTC
V: TRBV7-6
J: TRBJ2-7
size: many
D: NA

CDR3: CASSLIGEQFF
DNA: TGTGCCAGCAGTCTAATTGGTGAGCAGTTCTTC
V: TRBV28
J: TRBJ2-1
size: NA
D: NA

CDR3: CSVFGLSEAFF
DNA: TGCAGCGTTTTTGGACTGAGTGAAGCTTTCTTT
V: TRBV29-1
J: TRBJ1-1
size: few
D: NA

CDR3: CAISESMGASGANVLTF
DNA: TGTGCCATCAGTGAGTCGATGGGCGCCTCTGGGGCCAACGTCCTGACTTTC
V: TRBV10-3
J: TRBJ2-6
size: many
D: NA

CDR3: CASSYEGGPYNEQFF
DNA: TGTGCCAGCAGTTACGAGGGGGGTCCCTACAATGAGCAGTTCTTC
V: TRBV6-6
J: TRBJ2-1
size: many
D: NA

CDR3: CSGLMGRNLEKLFF
DNA: TGCAGCGGTTTGATGGGACGGAACCTCGAAAAACTGTTTTTT
V: TRBV29-1
J: TRBJ1-4
size: many
D: NA

CDR3: CASIRGQGANEQYF
DNA: TGTGCCAGCATCCGGGGGCAGGGGGCCAACGAGCAGTACTTC
V: TRBV28
J: TRBJ2-7
size: many
D: TRBD1

CDR3: CASRDSQETQYF
DNA: TGTGCCAGTAGGGACAGCCAAGAGACCCAGTACTTC
V: TRBV19
J: TRBJ2-5
size: many
D: NA

CDR3: CASSLDEYEQYF
DNA: TGTGCCAGCAGCTTAGACGAGTACGAGCAGTACTTC
V: TRBV7-9
J: TRBJ2-7
size: few
D: NA

CDR3: CASTPVGQGPYEQYF
DNA: TGTGCCAGCACCCCTGTTGGACAGGGACCCTACGAGCAGTACTTC
V: TRBV28
J: TRBJ2-7
size: few
D: TRBD1

CDR3: CASSFRLAGGGSHEQFF
DNA: TGTGCCAGCAGTTTCCGACTAGCGGGAGGGGGGTCCCATGAGCAGTTCTTC
V: TRBV6-2/TRBV6-3
J: TRBJ2-1
size: many
D: TRBD2

CDR3: CASTPSGWRSYNEQFF
DNA: TGTGCCAGCACCCCTAGCGGGTGGAGGTCCTACAATGAGCAGTTCTTC
V: TRBV5-4
J: TRBJ2-1
size: NA
D: TRBD2

CDR3: CASSITDAGDSPLHF
DNA: TGTGCCAGCAGCATAACAGACGCAGGGGATTCACCCCTCCACTTT
V: TRBV28
J: TRBJ1-6
size: many
D: NA

CDR3: CASSPAGVFYEQYF
DNA: TGCGCCAGCAGCCCAGCGGGAGTGTTCTACGAGCAGTACTTC
V: TRBV5-1
J: TRBJ2-7
size: NA
D: TRBD2

CDR3: CASSQGGRNSPLHF
DNA: TGCGCCAGCAGCCAAGGGGGGAGGAATTCACCCCTCCACTTT
V: TRBV4-1
J: TRBJ1-6
size: few
D: NA

CDR3: CASSPSRGFTDTQYF
DNA: TGTGCCAGCAGTCCCTCGCGGGGATTTACAGATACGCAGTATTTT
V: TRBV7-9
J: TRBJ2-3
size: few
D: NA

CDR3: CASSQTGGNYEQYF
DNA: TGTGCCAGCAGCCAGACAGGAGGGAACTACGAGCAGTACTTC
V: TRBV28
J: TRBJ2-7
size: NA
D: NA

CDR3: CASSQGLAGNEQFF
DNA: TGTGCCAGCAGCCAAGGACTAGCCGGCAATGAGCAGTTCTTC
V: TRBV4-2
J: TRBJ2-1
size: many
D: TRBD2

CDR3: CASSLRRGYQETQYF
DNA: TGTGCCAGCAGTTTGCGCAGGGGGTACCAAGAGACCCAGTACTTC
V: TRBV27
J: TRBJ2-5
size: NA
D: TRBD1

CDR3: CASSLSGYGDQPQHF
DNA: TGTGCCAGCAGTTTGTCCGGGTATGGAGATCAGCCCCAGCATTTT
V: TRBV28
J: TRBJ1-5
size: NA
D: NA

CDR3: CASSLGEGRVTYYGYTF
DNA: TGTGCCAGCAGTTTAGGAGAGGGGAGAGTGACTTACTATGGCTACACCTTC
V: TRBV28
J: TRBJ1-2
size: NA
D: NA

CDR3: CASSLSLRGADTQYF
DNA: TGTGCCAGCAGCTTAAGTCTCAGGGGCGCAGATACGCAGTATTTT
V: TRBV7-2
J: TRBJ2-3
size: few
D: NA

CDR3: CASSFRSRTAYEQYF
DNA: TGTGCCAGCAGCTTCAGGTCCCGGACAGCCTACGAGCAGTACTTC
V: TRBV13
J: TRBJ2-7
size: many
D: NA

CDR3: CASATSGRQGYTF
DNA: TGTGCCAGTGCGACATCGGGCAGGCAAGGCTACACCTTC
V: TRBV19
J: TRBJ1-2
size: many
D: NA

CDR3: CASSQVLTDTQYF
DNA: TGCGCCAGCAGCCAAGTCCTCACAGATACGCAGTATTTT
V: TRBV4-3
J: TRBJ2-3
size: few
D: NA

CDR3: CASSLVTPEQYF
DNA: TGTGCCAGCAGCTTAGTGACGCCCGAGCAGTACTTC
V: TRBV7-2
J: TRBJ2-7
size: many
D: NA

CDR3: CASSSELAGGADTQYF
DNA: TGTGCCAGCAGCTCCGAGCTAGCGGGAGGGGCAGATACGCAGTATTTT
V: TRBV7-2
J: TRBJ2-3
size: NA
D: TRBD2

CDR3: CASSRGGLAPYNEQFF
DNA: TGTGCCAGCAGTCGCGGCGGACTAGCCCCCTACAATGAGCAGTTCTTC
V: TRBV25-1
J: TRBJ2-1
size: many
D: TRBD2

CDR3: CASSLSGQGGETQYF
DNA: TGTGCCAGCAGCTTATCGGGACAGGGAGGGGAGACCCAGTACTTC
V: TRBV7-6
J: TRBJ2-5
size: many
D: TRBD1

CDR3: CSASLGGTRTGELFF
DNA: TGCAGTGCTAGTCTTGGCGGGACCCGCACCGGGGAGCTGTTTTTT
V: TRBV20-1
J: TRBJ2-2
size: few
D: NA

CDR3: CASRAGTADYEQYF
DNA: TGTGCCAGCAGGGCCGGGACAGCTGACTACGAGCAGTACTTC
V: TRBV2
J: TRBJ2-7
size: NA
D: TRBD1

CDR3: CASSLAPTGEKLFF
DNA: TGTGCCAGCAGCTTAGCGCCCACAGGGGAGAAACTGTTTTTT
V: TRBV7-6
J: TRBJ1-4
size: many
D: TRBD1

CDR3: CAIRSSGSDEQFF
DNA: TGTGCCATCAGGAGTAGCGGGAGCGATGAGCAGTTCTTC
V: TRBV10-3
J: TRBJ2-1
size: many
D: TRBD2

CDR3: CASSLPGTGELFF
DNA: TGTGCCAGCAGCCTCCCTGGTACCGGGGAGCTGTTTTTT
V: TRBV3-1
J: TRBJ2-2
size: many
D: NA

CDR3: CASSWKPPGLNTGELFF
DNA: TGTGCCAGCAGCTGGAAACCACCGGGACTCAACACCGGGGAGCTGTTTTTT
V: TRBV7-8
J: TRBJ2-2
size: few
D: NA

CDR3: CSARAPGFPYEQYF
DNA: TGCAGTGCTAGAGCGCCGGGGTTCCCCTACGAGCAGTACTTC
V: TRBV20-1
J: TRBJ2-7
size: many
D: NA

CDR3: CASSSQREKTGELFF
DNA: TGTGCCAGCAGCAGCCAGCGGGAGAAAACCGGGGAGCTGTTTTTT
V: TRBV5-4
J: TRBJ2-2
size: NA
D: TRBD2

CDR3: CASSSGDKNIQYF
DNA: TGTGCCAGTAGTTCAGGGGATAAAAACATTCAGTACTTC
V: TRBV19
J: TRBJ2-4
size: many
D: NA

CDR3: CASSQETSGRAYNEQFF
DNA: TGTGCCAGCAGCCAAGAGACTAGCGGGAGGGCCTACAATGAGCAGTTCTTC
V: TRBV4-2
J: TRBJ2-1
size: many
D: TRBD2